These 7 T cell receptor beta chains were sequenced from one sample in a study of T cell changes during pregnancy in multiple sclerosis (dated by TCRdb to between 2019 and 2020). Library preparation used the immunoSEQ multiplex PCR assay. TCRdb took over this immuneACCESS table, retaining in-frame rearrangements with V and J assigned. Such tables are incomplete; in checked studies, under half of the missing clones stem from an unresolved V gene, and the remainder is unexplained. In all, the sample holds fewer than 45,000 clones, and around nine tenths of those were seen once. Around 5.6% of the sample goes to the ten largest clones. The sequenced sample was CD8+ T cells from peripheral blood mononuclear cells, obtained after pregnancy. The receptor source for this set is a female donor in good health, enrolled as a control in a pregnancy study.

This clone has more than one count but fewer than ten. The rearrangement uses TRBV10-3 and TRBJ1-5, with D possibly being TRBD1 (5 bases). Trimming took 2 bases from V and 2 from J, leaving 10 bases between them. CDR1 ENHRY and CDR2 SYGVKD come from the germline V gene. This CDR3 contains 15 residues. CDR3 amino acids: CAISEGGGGNQPQHF. CDR3 nucleotide sequence: TGTGCCATCAGTGAGGGGGGAGGGGGCAATCAGCCCCAGCATTTT.

The rearrangement uses TRBV11-2 and TRBJ1-1; D might be TRBD1 (5 bases). V was clipped by 5 bases and J by 8 bases, with 21 bases between them. Germline-derived CDR1 and CDR2 are SGHAT and FQNNGV. The CDR3 spans 15 residues. In DNA, the CDR3 is TGTGCCAGCAGCCACTATGGGAGGGACCTGGAAGAAGCTTTCTTT. Protein: CASSHYGRDLEEAFF.

The chain has TRBV4-3 and TRBJ1-3; D remains ambiguous. The V gene's germline CDR1 is LGHNA and CDR2 YSLEER. V lost 7 bases and J lost 0, with 13 bases in between. CDR3 length: 15 amino acids. DNA for the CDR3: TGCGCCAGCACCCCAGTGCCCGCCTCTGGAAACACCATATATTTT. Translation gives CASTPVPASGNTIYF.

V and J are TRBV27 and TRBJ2-7; 7 positions match TRBD1. Germline loops: CDR1 MNHEY, CDR2 SMNVEV (reference sequence). The CDR3 length is 13 residues. With V trimmed by 2 bases and J by 4 bases, 2 bases remained unmatched. CDR3 coding DNA: TGTGCCAGCAGTTTAGGACAGGAATACGAGCAGTACTTC. It specifies CASSLGQEYEQYF.

This clone was recorded at least ten times. V and J are TRBV19 and TRBJ2-7; a possible D gene is TRBD1 (6 bases). Germline CDR1 LNHDA, CDR2 SQIVND (reference sequence). CDR3 length: 14 amino acids. The V gene lost 4 bases and the J gene lost 6 bases, with 16 bases spanning the gap. The CDR3 sequence: CASSTLNDRFEQYF. In DNA, the CDR3 is TGTGCCAGTAGTACCCTTAATGACAGGTTCGAGCAGTACTTC.

This clone was seen just once. The chain joins TRBV5-1 to TRBJ2-1; D might be TRBD2 (5 bases). CDR1 SGHRS and CDR2 YFSETQ come from the germline V gene. The CDR3 has 11 amino acids. The V gene lost 6 bases and the J gene lost 9 bases, with 10 bases spanning the gap. CDR3 protein: CASMGVSEQFF. In nucleotides, the CDR3 is TGCGCCAGCATGGGAGTAAGTGAGCAGTTCTTC. Together with reference TRBV5-1 and TRBJ2-1, the CDR3 gives the full variable domain: KAGVTQTPRYLIKTRGQQVTLSCSPISGHRSVSWYQQTPGQGLQFLFEYFSETQRNKGNFPGRFSGRQFSNSRSEMNVSTLELGDSALYLCASMGVSEQFFGPGTRLTVL.

This chain uses TRBV4-3 with TRBJ2-7; possibly TRBD1 for D (5 bases). Germline CDR1 is LGHNA and CDR2 is YSLEER. This CDR3 is built from 16 residues. Trimming pared 4 bases from V and 6 bases from J, leaving 22 bases between. The CDR3: CASSPDQGVGVGEQYF. CDR3 in DNA: TGCGCCAGCAGCCCGGACCAAGGGGTGGGCGTCGGCGAGCAGTACTTC.